One sample yielded the 23 T cell receptor beta chains listed below, sequenced in a study of low-dose radiotherapy and immunotherapy resistance in tumors. TRAV- and TRBV-specific primers were used for first-strand cDNA, which covered alpha and beta chains. Over about 18 PCR cycles, TCRs were amplified from a constant-region primer and V-primer adapter. TCRdb re-derived calls from the reads in MiXCR, one entry per CDR3 protein. Here the sample spans 85,000 to 95,000 distinct CDR3 sequences, 20% to 25% being singletons. Documented time point: after trial treatment. As to treatment: LDRT plus nivolumab, ipilimumab, low-dose cyclophosphamide and aspirin (RACIN trial). This specimen was PBMCs, taken after low-dose radiotherapy plus immunotherapy. Source of these receptors: a female donor with ovarian cancer.

Ten or more counts support this clonotype. The chain is built from TRBV12-3 or TRBV12-4 and TRBJ2-3; 11 positions agree with TRBD2. J lost 5 bases, V lost 7 bases, and 17 bases had no gene match. The CDR3 contains 18 residues. DNA for the CDR3: TGTGCCAGCACCTCTCATTTAGCGGGAGGGCCCTCTGGAGATACGCAGTATTTT. This sequence encodes CASTSHLAGGPSGDTQYF.

This clonotype was seen ten or more times. This rearrangement joins TRBV9 to TRBJ2-1; D unresolved. V was pared by 3 bases and J by 6 bases, with 19 bases between. This CDR3 has 16 amino acids. Germline CDR1 and CDR2: SGDLS and YYNGEE. The CDR3 DNA follows: TGTGCCAGCAGCGGCCGGACCTGGGGTGTCGTCAATGAGCAGTTCTTC. Encoded protein: CASSGRTWGVVNEQFF.

This clonotype was counted many times. The CDR3 is CASSPAGVTIEKLFF. The CDR3 DNA follows: TGCGCCAGCAGCCCGGCAGGGGTTACGATTGAAAAACTGTTTTTT. The chain carries TRBV5-1 and TRBJ1-4; maybe TRBD1 (6 bases). The CDR3 runs to 15 residues. The germline V and J ends were trimmed by 4 bases and 7 bases, with 17 bases remaining between them. Germline CDR1 is SGHRS and CDR2 is YFSETQ.

This clonotype was counted ten times or more. The CDR3 nucleotides are TGCAGTGCTAGAGTGGGTGGCCCAGAAAAACTGTTTTTT. Amino acids: CSARVGGPEKLFF. The J gene is TRBJ1-4, the V gene TRBV20-1; no clear D. The CDR3 extends over 13 amino acids. CDR1 is DFQATT and CDR2 is SNEGSKA in the germline V gene (reference sequence). With 1 base removed from V and 8 bases from J, the gap between germline ends came to 11 bases.

This clonotype was seen repeatedly, ten times or more. The chain recombines TRBV26 with TRBJ2-2; the table assigns TRBD2, which was not confirmed against the DNA. TRBV26 is a listed pseudogene. The CDR3 has 20 residues. The DNA for the CDR3 is TGTGCCAGCAGCACTTTCCGCCTTACTAGCGGAGGGGCAGGCACCGGGGAGCTGTTTTTT. It specifies CASSTFRLTSGGAGTGELFF.

About this clonotype: A read error likely explains this, since a far larger clone differs by one base. This rearrangement joins TRBV11-1 to TRBJ2-7; no firm D call. CDR1 is SGHAT and CDR2 is FQDESV in the germline V gene (reference sequence). The V end was cut by 0 bases, the J end by 3 bases, with 9 bases between. This CDR3 spans 14 amino acids. In DNA, the CDR3 is TGTGCCAGCAGCTTAGCGTCCCCCTACTACGAGCAGTACTTC. Its protein product is CASSLASPYYEQYF.

This clonotype was detected ten times or more. The V call is TRBV19, the J call TRBJ2-3; D gene ambiguous. This CDR3 is 18 amino acids long. Trimming removed 0 bases from V and 2 bases from J, with 18 bases in between. Germline loops: CDR1 LNHDA, CDR2 SQIVND (reference sequence). The CDR3 DNA reads as TGTGCCAGTAGTATAGATCAACGAGTCCTTGGAGCCACAGATACGCAGTATTTT. It is translated as CASSIDQRVLGATDTQYF.

This clonotype appeared many times. The chain couples TRBV7-2 to TRBJ2-2; 9 nucleotides align to TRBD1. V lost 6 bases to trimming and J lost 6 bases; unmatched junction nucleotides: 8. The CDR3 runs to 15 residues. Germline-derived CDR1 and CDR2 are SGHTA and FQGNSA. CDR3 sequence: CASRSPGTGSGELFF. The CDR3 coding sequence is TGTGCCAGCAGATCTCCCGGGACAGGGTCCGGGGAGCTGTTTTTT.

About this clonotype: This may arise from a read error, as a much more abundant clone is one base away. The V gene is TRBV29-1, the J gene TRBJ1-5, with D unclear. The last part of the DNA fits TRBJ2-3 better; the J call may be wrong. Germline CDR1 and CDR2: SQVTM and ANQGSEA. This CDR3 has 12 residues. CDR3 protein: CSIGVPGGPQYF. DNA for the CDR3: TGCAGCATTGGAGTTCCCGGTGGGCCCCAGTATTTT.

This clonotype was seen ten or more times. The genes are TRBV6-2 or TRBV6-3 and TRBJ1-4, with D tentatively TRBD1 (5 bases). This CDR3 spans 14 amino acids. V was clipped by 6 bases and J by 5 bases, with 13 bases between them. The germline gives CDR1 MNHEY, CDR2 SVGEGT. The CDR3 protein is CASRTRDGNEKLFF. The CDR3 nucleotides read TGTGCCAGCAGGACCCGGGACGGCAATGAAAAACTGTTTTTT.

In this sample, this clonotype turned up many times. The chain combines TRBV3-1 with TRBJ2-5; D is unclear. Germline CDR1 is LGHDT and CDR2 is YNNKEL (reference sequence). The CDR3 spans 15 residues. V lost 0 bases, J lost 5 bases, and 13 bases lay in between. CDR3 region: CASSQDRVASETQYF. CDR3 coding DNA: TGTGCCAGCAGCCAAGATCGGGTAGCTAGTGAGACCCAGTACTTC.

This clonotype has at least ten counts. The chain combines TRBV30 with TRBJ1-5; possibly TRBD1 for D (6 bases). Germline V gene data show CDR1 as GTSNPN and CDR2 as SVGIG (reference sequence). Trimming shortened V by 3 bases and J by 1 base, and 10 bases separated the two germline ends. There are 14 residues in the CDR3. The CDR3 sequence is CAWRGGGSNQPQHF. CDR3 in DNA: TGTGCCTGGAGGGGGGGGGGCAGCAATCAGCCCCAGCATTTT.

The sample holds many counts of this clonotype. The chain couples TRBV20-1 to TRBJ2-1, with TRBD1 matching over 11 bases. The CDR3 runs 16 residues. Losses at the gene ends were 0 bases for V and 9 bases for J; bases not matched to a gene: 10. CDR1 and CDR2 from the germline V gene are DFQATT and SNEGSKA (reference sequence). CDR3 DNA: TGCAGTGCTAGAGATTTAGAGGGACAGGGGGTCAGTGAGCAGTTCTTC. Amino acids: CSARDLEGQGVSEQFF.

This clonotype has ten or more counts. The rearrangement links TRBV7-6 to TRBJ2-1, with TRBD2 matching over 11 bases. After removal of 1 base from V and 6 bases from J, the junction contained 5 bases not matched to a gene. Germline CDR1 and CDR2: SGHVS and FNYEAQ. This CDR3 comprises 16 residues. CDR3 sequence reads: CASSLVSGRAGNEQFF. In DNA, the CDR3 is TGTGCCAGCAGCTTAGTTAGCGGGAGGGCCGGCAATGAGCAGTTCTTC.

This clonotype was recorded at least ten times. The rearrangement joins TRBV21-1 to TRBJ2-3; the table's D call TRBD1 went unverified against the DNA. TRBV21-1 is shown as a pseudogene. The CDR3 contains 15 residues. The CDR3 sequence is CASSKDRISDNTQYF. The CDR3 bases are TGTGCCAGCAGCAAAGACAGGATTTCGGACAATACGCAGTATTTT.

This clonotype has ten or more counts. The rearrangement links TRBV7-2 to TRBJ2-5; 8 positions match TRBD1. Germline lookup yields CDR1 SGHTA and CDR2 FQGNSA. The V and J ends lost 5 bases and 7 bases, in that order; junction bases with no gene match: 9. This CDR3 spans 14 amino acids. CDR3 amino acids: CASSPRGQGGTQYF. CDR3 bases: TGTGCCAGCAGCCCAAGAGGACAGGGAGGGACCCAGTACTTC.

The gene calls are TRBV29-1 and TRBJ2-2; D is unresolved. V shed 7 bases and J shed 6 bases, with 15 bases lying between them. The CDR3 consists of 13 residues. Germline CDR1 SQVTM, CDR2 ANQGSEA. CDR3 protein: CSGAAQASGELFF. For the CDR3, the DNA is TGCAGCGGTGCGGCTCAGGCGTCCGGGGAGCTGTTTTTT.

The genes are TRBV11-2 and TRBJ2-5; the match to TRBD2 covers 14 bases. This CDR3 is built from 16 residues. The V gene end was trimmed by 4 bases and the J gene end by 5 bases; junction bases not matched to a gene: 6. The germline CDR1 and CDR2 sequences are SGHAT and FQNNGV. The CDR3 DNA reads as TGTGCCAGCAGCTCCGGGACTAGCGGGGGTCGTGAGACCCAGTACTTC. Translating it yields CASSSGTSGGRETQYF.

The rearrangement links TRBV20-1 to TRBJ2-7; a possible D gene is TRBD1 (6 bases). Trimming left V 5 bases short and J 0 bases short, with 17 bases between. CDR3 length: 15 residues. CDR1 DFQATT and CDR2 SNEGSKA come from the germline V gene (reference sequence). DNA for the CDR3: TGCAGTGCTTCCCCCTTCAGACAGGACTCCTACGAGCAGTACTTC. Translation: CSASPFRQDSYEQYF.

Many counts were recorded for this clonotype. V usage is TRBV20-1 and J usage is TRBJ2-3; tentative D call: TRBD2 (5 bases). CDR1 is DFQATT, CDR2 SNEGSKA, per germline (reference sequence). The CDR3 totals 14 residues. Trimming left V 0 bases short and J 6 bases short, with 13 bases between. The CDR3 DNA sequence: TGCAGTGCTAGAGATCCGCGGGCCCTGGATACGCAGTATTTT. It specifies CSARDPRALDTQYF.

This clonotype was counted many times. The chain has TRBV11-2 and TRBJ2-1; D is unresolved. There are 15 residues in the CDR3. V was shortened by 1 base and J by 14 bases, with 21 bases between the two germline ends. Germline CDR1 and CDR2: SGHAT and FQNNGV. The CDR3 DNA reads TGTGCCAGCAGCTTAGGAAGGGTTTTGAGCTTGGAGAAGTTCTTC. This codes for CASSLGRVLSLEKFF. Variable domain in full (rest from reference TRBV11-2 and TRBJ2-1): EAGVAQSPRYKIIEKRQSVAFWCNPISGHATLYWYQQILGQGPKLLIQFQNNGVVDDSQLPKDRFSAERLKGVDSTLKIQPAKLEDSAVYLCASSLGRVLSLEKFFGPGTRLTVL.

The rearrangement uses TRBV20-1 and TRBJ2-1; unclear D gene. The CDR3 is made up of 13 amino acids. CDR1 DFQATT and CDR2 SNEGSKA come from the germline V gene (reference sequence). Trimming pared 4 bases from V and 4 bases from J, leaving 11 bases between. CDR3 sequence: CSATRALYNEQFF. The CDR3 region has the DNA TGCAGTGCTACCCGGGCCTTATACAATGAGCAGTTCTTC.

Ten or more counts support this clonotype. This rearrangement joins TRBV7-2 to TRBJ2-5, with D possibly TRBD2 on 5 matching bases. V lost 8 bases and J 5 bases, leaving 18 bases between the germline ends. Germline V CDR1 and CDR2: SGHTA, FQGNSA. This CDR3 is built from 14 residues. The DNA of the CDR3 is TGTGCCAGCCGTGAGGGAACCCGTAGGGAGACCCAGTACTTC. Its translation is CASREGTRRETQYF.